This T cell receptor (beta chain) was sequenced for a study of T cell responses to AZD1222 COVID-19 vaccine (dated by TCRdb to the early 2020s). Describing the broader study: AZD1222 recipients given second doses at about 4 weeks or at about 12 weeks were pooled, since spike-specific TCR depth and breadth were not found to differ between the two schedules. A total of 233 trial participants underwent TCR sequencing, of whom around 200 received two doses of AZD1222 and about 25 received two doses of the MenACWY control vaccine. Trial participants were enrolled by age into subgroups of 18-55, 56-69 and 70-plus years, and approximately 150, 30 and 60 TCR-sequenced participants, respectively, were included in these subgroups. What the study reported, not specific to this receptor: Participants were mostly white British and included more females than males, and it was suggested by the authors that clonal diversity may have been underestimated. In the small 56-69-year group, the increase in depth fell short of significance, most likely because of low power. Spike-specific TCR breadth and depth rose significantly after two AZD1222 doses compared with day 0 and with MenACWY recipients. Conclusions about previously exposed vaccinees are limited, since just 6 or 7 AZD1222 recipients were seropositive for SARS-CoV-2 at baseline. Because no samples from the day 14 peak response were available, repertoires could be characterized only after the peak T cell response. The vaccine-associated CD4 TCRs covered the entire spike protein, and the dominant responses fell in regions 160-218 and 743-854. Reportedly, close to half of the unique spike-specific TCRs recognized epitopes lying outside the regions that are mutated in the B.1.351 and B.1.1.7 variants.

The CDR3 regions of human TCRbeta chains were subjected to immunosequencing. Regarding the original processing steps: TCRs in the repertoires were matched against a reference library of SARS-CoV-2-specific TCRs that had been generated with the MIRA antigen-specificity platform. Breadth meant the fraction of unique TCRs that were SARS-CoV-2-associated, whereas depth meant the fraction of total T cells that were SARS-CoV-2-associated. Using the MIRA data, each spike-specific TCR was assigned both to the spike region to which the TCR was reactive and to a CD4 or CD8 class. Log10-transformed breadth and depth values were compared by one-way ANOVA with Sidak's multiple comparisons tests. The source is immuneACCESS, and TCRdb retained only in-frame sequences with V and J called. Part of the clones is not carried over; for the studies checked, unresolved V genes explain less than half of this, and the remainder is unexplained. That table furnishes V, J and clone size, whereas the DNA furnished D and trimming. This sample has roughly 150,000 clones in its table, and 92% of those were observed once. The top ten hold around 1.3% of the sample.

A note on this clone: The antigen this receptor binds is unknown. No quality values exist for individual bases; no much larger clone is one base distant.

The CDR3 runs 12 amino acids, cysteine and phenylalanine included. Only CDR3 DNA is held: 36 bases, read in frame from base 1. CDR1 is given as SGHDN and CDR2 as FVKESK, both from the germline V gene. Trimming costs V 0 bases and J 4 bases, and their ends lie 3 bases apart. The time point label for this specimen denotes: baseline before first vaccination. The vaccinee samples were drawn from two UK trials, COV001 and COV002, one of which was a single-blind randomized controlled phase 2/3 trial testing AZD1222 (ChAdOx1 nCoV-19) in healthy adults. For TCRbeta chain sequencing, PBMC samples from trial participants were taken at day 0 and at day 28 after the second dose.

The sample in question was peripheral blood, obtained on day 0 of AZD1222 vaccination. The source is an adult in good health. The chain was built from TRBV14 and TRBJ1-2, with the D gene uncertain. The CDR3 protein is CASSQEVYGYTF. The base sequence is TGTGCCAGCAGCCAAGAGGTCTATGGCTACACCTTC.